The clone carrying this TCR beta chain came up a few times. As yet, its antigen is unknown. CDR1 and CDR2 (germline): SQVTM, ANQGSEA. Trimming left V 4 bases short and J 2 bases short, with 9 bases between. CDR3 length equals 12 residues. Researchers used genomic DNA as the template to profile TCR beta VDJ and CDR3. One entry per CDR3 protein results from TCRdb running MiXCR on the reads. The sample carries about 210,000 distinct CDR3 sequences, roughly 35% recorded once. This entry belongs to a study of CD8+CD57+ T cells in acquired aplastic anemia. Study as a whole: The study obtained an average of around 3.1 ug of DNA from sorted CD4+ and CD8+ cells. Healthy donor sequencing depth: 9 million to 10.8 million CD4+, some 11 million CD8+ reads. Whole-study results and caveats: Patients and controls had CD8+ Simpson's diversity values that were not significantly distinct. Some 30 shared CD8+ CDR3s appeared highly expressed within patients' immunodominant clones.

Sequenced input: sorted CD4+, CD8+, or CD8+CD57+ T cells (not recorded which) from PBMCs. J is TRBJ2-7 and V is TRBV29-1; no clear D gene. This receptor was obtained from a human donor in good health, serving as a control. In DNA form, the CDR3 reads TGCAGCGTTGGGGAAGGTACCTACGAGCAGTACTTC. Protein product: CSVGEGTYEQYF.